This T cell receptor (beta chain) comes out of a study of shared clonotypes between healthy human individuals. Study at large: There were three CD4 naive, three CD4 memory, two CD8 naive and one CD8 memory plates per donor. General study results and limits: Large depth notwithstanding, sorted-subset sequencing proved incomplete by rarefaction.

Cells designated naive CD8 were CD45RO-negative and were positively selected for CCR7, with terminally differentiated effector memory CD45RA+ cells excluded. Each of the donors was a healthy adult who was HIV-negative and had not had a recent acute infection or vaccination. Every contributor of samples was a Caucasian grown-up residing in Nashville, Tennessee. Assay: immunoSEQ multiplex PCR; the TCRdb copy retains only in-frame clones and omits some. The sample shows roughly 600,000 clones, nearly 98% of them seen only once. The CDR3 consists of 16 residues. V was pared by 5 bases and J by 3 bases, with 7 bases of the junction left unmatched. Germline loops: CDR1 SEHNR, CDR2 FQNEAQ (reference sequence). As concerns this clone: The target antigen is unknown.

The sequencing sample was made of naive CD8+ T cells sorted from blood. The chain employs TRBV7-9 and TRBJ2-2, with 9 nucleotides matching TRBD2. The receptor was derived from a man aged 25-45 years in good health. Here the CDR3 DNA reads TGTGCCAGCAGCCCCGGGACTAGCTCCGACACCGGGGAGCTGTTTTTT. Translated, it gives CASSPGTSSDTGELFF.